This T cell receptor (beta chain) stems from a study of blood T cell repertoires in COVID-19. As for the study in general: COVID-19 samples, acute and convalescent, were from the United States, Italy and Spain. T cells, B-cell-depleted T cells, or PBMCs supplied cDNA or gDNA.

Original analysis: Nucleated cell counts were estimated from reference gene primer amplification. Sequencing was performed with immunoSEQ multiplex PCR; in TCRdb, only in-frame clones are kept and a portion is missing. That table gives V, J and clone size, and the DNA gave D and trimming. This repertoire shows 84,000 or so clones, approximately 86% found once; its top ten account for 6% to 8.5%. This CDR3 is 15 amino acids long. V was cut by 4 bases and J by 5 bases, with 16 bases left in between. Germline V gives CDR1 SGHRS, CDR2 YFSETQ. J is TRBJ1-5 and V is TRBV5-1, with a possible D match to TRBD1 (6 bases). The TCR originated in a man between 70 and 80 years old with acute or convalescent COVID-19. The sample comprised peripheral blood. The CDR3 sequence: CASSPTGTPHQPQHF. CDR3 nucleotides: TGCGCCAGCAGCCCAACAGGGACCCCCCATCAGCCCCAGCATTTT.